Each of the 3 T cell receptor beta chains below was sequenced from the same sample in a study of response to subunit inactivated influenza vaccine. From the RT-PCR reads, TCRdb called clonotypes with MiXCR, one entry per CDR3 protein. In the table there are about 530,000 distinct CDR3 sequences, roughly 10% of which are singletons. Sample: PBMCs from blood, taken on the day of vaccination. These receptors all come from a man between 45 and 60 years old who received an inactivated influenza vaccine.

The sample holds a few counts of this clonotype. V is TRBV7-9 and J is TRBJ1-1, with unresolved D. Deletions cut 5 bases from V and 4 bases from J, with 11 bases between. The CDR3 extends over 13 amino acids. CDR1 is SEHNR and CDR2 is FQNEAQ in the germline V gene (reference sequence). CDR3 bases: TGTGCCAGCAGCCCGGGCGAGGTCACTGAAGCTTTCTTT. This translates into CASSPGEVTEAFF.

This clonotype has just one count. This CDR3 fails to terminate in the conserved phenylalanine or tryptophan, so it likely reflects a read error. The chain uses TRBV12-3 or TRBV12-4 and TRBJ1-1, with 8 bases lining up with TRBD1. V lost 4 bases to trimming and J lost 1 base; unmatched junction nucleotides: 2. The CDR3 has 14 residues. CDR3 protein: CASSYTGGNTEAFS. The CDR3 DNA reads TGTGCCAGCAGTTACACAGGGGGGAACACTGAAGCTTTCTCT.

This clonotype was observed a handful of times. V gene TRBV9 combines with J gene TRBJ2-1; 7 bases line up with TRBD1. Germline trimming cut 3 bases from V and 10 bases from J; bases unmatched to any gene: 7. CDR1 and CDR2 (germline): SGDLS, YYNGEE. The CDR3 has 13 residues. CDR3: CASSAPTGVEQFF. DNA of the CDR3: TGTGCCAGCAGCGCCCCTACAGGGGTGGAGCAGTTCTTC.